This T cell receptor (beta chain) derives from a study of PD-1 blockade in classical Hodgkin lymphoma. Every patient experienced relapse after autologous stem cell transplantation, and brentuximab vedotin exposure varied. The V end lost 4 bases, the J end lost 5 bases, and 15 bases lay between the germline ends. The length of the CDR3 is 15 residues. Germline V gene sequence: CDR1 MDHEN, CDR2 SYDVKM. The protocol was immunoSEQ multiplex PCR, while the TCRdb copy is restricted to in-frame clones and leaves out a portion. Of 43,000 or so clones in the sample, roughly 86% are singletons; the top ten hold about a tenth.

This chain connects TRBV28 to TRBJ1-5; D uncertain. This sequence originates from a human donor with classical Hodgkin lymphoma. This specimen consisted of peripheral blood mononuclear cells (PBMCs), obtained at baseline. CDR3 loop: CASSSSDGPDQPQHF. CDR3 nucleotide sequence: TGTGCCAGCAGTTCCTCGGATGGCCCCGATCAGCCCCAGCATTTT.